This T cell receptor (beta chain) comes out of a study of blood T cells in healthy people across ages. General study findings and limits: Donor CMV status, an unknown factor, possibly confounded changes in expanded clonotypes. The authors considered diversity estimates from one million T cells to be underestimates.

This clonotype was seen more than once but under ten times. Its target is not known. The people who gave samples were healthy Caucasians from Russia, aged roughly 6 to 95. RNA extraction gave at least 5 micrograms of total RNA per sample. This CDR3 is 13 amino acids long. J was trimmed by 6 bases and V by 6 bases; bases with no gene match: 5. CDR1 and CDR2 from the germline V gene are MNHEY and SVGAGI. For the second PCR, which ran for about 7 to 12 cycles, a sample-barcoded 5' primer and a J-beta primer mix were used. TCRdb reprocessed the 5' RACE reads with MiXCR, giving one entry per CDR3 protein. This table holds under 2,000,000 distinct CDR3 sequences, roughly 49% found once.

The clonotype originates from a woman in her thirties or forties in good health. The chain couples TRBV6-5 to TRBJ1-2; 9 bases are shared with TRBD1. The source material was blood. CDR3: CASRIQGADGYTF. CDR3 bases: TGTGCCAGCAGGATACAGGGGGCGGATGGCTACACCTTC.